Below are 28 T cell receptor beta chains sequenced from a single sample in a study of blood T cell repertoires in COVID-19. Sequencing used immunoSEQ multiplex PCR; TCRdb keeps in-frame clones, though not all of them. There are approximately 400,000 clones in the sample; approximately 88% occur only once, and over 1% lies in the top ten. The sequenced sample consisted of peripheral blood. The receptors were gathered from a man between 40 and 49 years old with acute or convalescent COVID-19.

The chain couples TRBV11-3 to TRBJ1-1; the D is unclear. V was cut by 5 bases and J by 4 bases, with 11 bases left in between. In germline, CDR1 is SGHNT, CDR2 YENEEA. This CDR3 is built from 13 residues. The chain's CDR3 is CASSRTRGTEAFF. As DNA, the CDR3 is TGTGCCAGCAGCAGGACGCGGGGCACTGAAGCTTTCTTT. Drawing the rest from reference TRBV11-3 and TRBJ1-1, the complete variable domain is EAGVVQSPRYKIIEKKQPVAFWCNPISGHNTLYWYLQNLGQGPELLIRYENEEAVDDSQLPKDRFSAERLKGVDSTLKIQPAELGDSAVYLCASSRTRGTEAFFGQGTRLTVV.

This chain joins TRBV9 and TRBJ1-6; weak D call: TRBD1 (6 bases). Per germline, CDR1 SGDLS and CDR2 YYNGEE. The CDR3 extends over 14 amino acids. Trimming took off 3 bases at V and 10 bases at J, with 14 bases between the two ends. In DNA, the CDR3 is TGTGCCAGCAGCGACCAGGGGTTCGGATCACCCCTCCACTTT. This translates into CASSDQGFGSPLHF.

V gene TRBV2 combines with J gene TRBJ2-2, with 8 bases that match TRBD1. The germline CDR1 and CDR2 sequences are SNHLY and FYNNEI. V gave up 4 bases and J gave up 5 bases; unmatched junction bases: 3. This CDR3 has 14 residues. CDR3 nucleotides: TGTGCCAGCAGTGTCACAGGGGGGACCGGGGAGCTGTTTTTT. Translated, it gives CASSVTGGTGELFF.

The chain joins TRBV2 to TRBJ2-1, with D perhaps matching TRBD1 (7 bases). CDR3 length: 12 residues. Germline CDR1 and CDR2: SNHLY and FYNNEI. V was pared by 3 bases and J by 11 bases, with 11 bases between. CDR3 DNA sequence: TGTGCCAGCAGTGATCAGGGGGGTAAGCAGTTCTTC. Its translation is CASSDQGGKQFF.

The V and J genes are TRBV5-1 and TRBJ2-1, with TRBD1 identical over 11 bases. CDR1 SGHRS and CDR2 YFSETQ come from the germline V gene. With V trimmed by 3 bases and J by 6 bases, 11 bases remained unmatched. There are 17 residues in the CDR3. CDR3 DNA sequence: TGCGCCAGCAGCTCCGGACAGGGGGCGAGGTTTGTCAATGAGCAGTTCTTC. This encodes CASSSGQGARFVNEQFF.

This clone was counted a single time. The chain uses TRBV24-1 and TRBJ2-7; 7 bases match TRBD1. Losses at the gene ends were 9 bases for V and 4 bases for J; bases not matched to a gene: 11. The CDR3 consists of 14 residues. Germline V gives CDR1 KGHDR, CDR2 SFDVKD. CDR3 nucleotide sequence: TGTGCCACCGGCCAATTCTCCAGGGGGTACGAGCAGTACTTC. The encoded protein is CATGQFSRGYEQYF.

This chain connects TRBV6-5 to TRBJ1-1; D not resolved. Germline V gene sequence: CDR1 MNHEY, CDR2 SVGAGI. With 2 bases removed from V and 1 base from J, the gap between germline ends came to 8 bases. CDR3 length: 14 residues. CDR3 loop: CASSYATPNTEAFF. For the CDR3, the DNA is TGTGCCAGCAGTTACGCGACACCGAACACTGAAGCTTTCTTT.

The chain recombines TRBV9 with TRBJ1-3; 7 positions match TRBD1. The CDR3 is made up of 15 amino acids. V lost 5 bases and J lost 0; bases outside the gene matches: 5. CDR1 is SGDLS and CDR2 is YYNGEE in the germline V gene. CDR3: CASSSGDSSGNTIYF. In DNA, the CDR3 is TGTGCCAGCAGTAGTGGGGACAGCTCTGGAAACACCATATATTTT.

This rearrangement joins TRBV5-1 to TRBJ2-3, with D possibly being TRBD1 (6 bases). This CDR3 comprises 14 residues. V was trimmed by 7 bases and J by 2 bases, leaving 14 bases between them. Germline V gene lookup returns CDR1 SGHRS and CDR2 YFSETQ. For the CDR3, the DNA is TGCGCCAGCGGCCTGGACAGATACACAGATACGCAGTATTTT. This translates into CASGLDRYTDTQYF. Combining the CDR3 with reference TRBV5-1 and TRBJ2-3 gives the whole variable domain KAGVTQTPRYLIKTRGQQVTLSCSPISGHRSVSWYQQTPGQGLQFLFEYFSETQRNKGNFPGRFSGRQFSNSRSEMNVSTLELGDSALYLCASGLDRYTDTQYFGPGTRLTVL.

This clone was seen a single time. The chain employs TRBV6-5 and TRBJ2-7; D may be TRBD1 (8 bases). Germline V gene data show CDR1 as MNHEY and CDR2 as SVGAGI. CDR3 length equals 15 residues. Trimming shortened V by 11 bases and J by 6 bases, and 26 bases separated the two germline ends. Here the CDR3 DNA reads TGTGCCGGCCGGGACTACCACAGGGGGGGTTCCGAGCAGTACTTC. Encoded protein: CAGRDYHRGGSEQYF.

The chain joins TRBV6-5 to TRBJ1-2; 8 positions match TRBD1. With V trimmed by 10 bases and J by 7 bases, 17 bases remained unmatched. CDR3 size: 15 residues. Per the germline V gene, CDR1 is MNHEY and CDR2 is SVGAGI. The CDR3 sequence: CATQGRNRGERGYTF. The CDR3 bases are TGTGCCACGCAGGGAAGGAACAGGGGGGAACGTGGCTACACCTTC.

This clone was observed a few times. This chain uses TRBV18 with TRBJ1-1; perhaps TRBD1 as D (5 bases). V dropped 1 base and J dropped 5 bases, with 14 bases sitting between them. The CDR3 runs to 15 residues. The germline gives CDR1 KGHSH, CDR2 LQKENI. The DNA of the CDR3 is TGTGCCAGCTCACCACTAAGTCAGGGCAGTACTGAAGCTTTCTTT. It translates to CASSPLSQGSTEAFF.

This clone came up once. The chain uses TRBV7-9 and TRBJ1-6; TRBD1 is a possible D gene (6 bases). Trimming cost V 2 bases and J 7 bases, with 6 bases left between them. Germline CDR1 SEHNR, CDR2 FQNEAQ (reference sequence). The CDR3 is 13 residues long. The chain's CDR3 is CASSLQGNSPLHF. Written as DNA, the CDR3 is TGTGCCAGCAGCTTACAGGGGAATTCACCCCTCCACTTT.

V and J are TRBV5-1 and TRBJ2-1; 9 positions match TRBD2. Per germline, CDR1 SGHRS and CDR2 YFSETQ. The CDR3 is 15 residues long. With V trimmed by 1 base and J by 9 bases, 8 bases remained unmatched. The CDR3 coding sequence is TGCGCCAGCAGCTTGTTGCGGGGGGGCATGCTTGAGCAGTTCTTC. It yields the protein CASSLLRGGMLEQFF.

This chain links TRBV19 with TRBJ2-1, with D perhaps matching TRBD2 (5 bases). Per the germline V gene, CDR1 is LNHDA and CDR2 is SQIVND (reference sequence). With 3 bases removed from V and 7 bases from J, the gap between germline ends came to 10 bases. This CDR3 is built from 13 residues. The CDR3 spells CASSISSGNEQFF. The CDR3 DNA reads as TGTGCCAGTAGTATTAGCTCGGGAAATGAGCAGTTCTTC.

This chain connects TRBV7-2 to TRBJ2-3; the D gene is possibly TRBD1 (6 bases). Trimming shortened V by 5 bases and J by 2 bases, and 14 bases separated the two germline ends. This CDR3 region has 15 residues. Germline CDR1 reads SGHTA; CDR2 reads FQGNSA. The DNA for the CDR3 is TGTGCCAGCAGCCCACCGGGACAAGCCACAGATACGCAGTATTTT. It translates to CASSPPGQATDTQYF.

The chain is built from TRBV3-1 (or the pseudogene TRBV3-2) and TRBJ2-2, with D perhaps matching TRBD1 (6 bases). Looked up from germline, CDR1 is LGHDT and CDR2 is YNNKEL (reference sequence). The CDR3 sequence is 15 residues long. V shed 0 bases and J shed 7 bases, with 12 bases lying between them. The DNA for the CDR3 is TGTGCCAGCAGCCAAGATGGACGAGGGGGCGGGGAGCTGTTTTTT. Its protein is CASSQDGRGGGELFF.

This sequence joins TRBV28 and TRBJ2-6; D gene ambiguous. This CDR3 region has 18 residues. Trimming took off 6 bases at V and 0 bases at J, with 18 bases between the two ends. CDR1 is MDHEN, CDR2 SYDVKM, per germline. The CDR3 DNA sequence: TGTGCCAGCAGGCTACCTGGGCCGGATAGCTCTGGGGCCAACGTCCTGACTTTC. This translates into CASRLPGPDSSGANVLTF.

This clone was counted between two and nine times. J is TRBJ2-2 and V is TRBV18, with D perhaps TRBD1 (6 bases). Germline V gene lookup returns CDR1 KGHSH and CDR2 LQKENI. The CDR3 loop spans 17 amino acids. The V end lost 1 base, the J end lost 3 bases, and 15 bases lay between the germline ends. CDR3: CASSPLRGGRYTGELFF. CDR3 bases: TGTGCCAGCTCACCACTGAGAGGGGGACGGTACACCGGGGAGCTGTTTTTT.

The chain couples TRBV3-1 (or the pseudogene TRBV3-2) to TRBJ2-1; TRBD2 matches 9 bases. This CDR3 is 17 amino acids long. V trimming: 0 bases; J trimming: 9 bases; junction bases outside the gene matches: 12. Germline CDR1 and CDR2: LGHDT and YNNKEL (reference sequence). For the CDR3, the DNA is TGTGCCAGCAGCCAAGATTGGGTAGCGGGGGCGGATGGTGAGCAGTTCTTC. Protein: CASSQDWVAGADGEQFF.

Points on this clone: At the DNA level, this CDR3 is encoded by other sequences in the same sample as well. The rearrangement links TRBV19 to TRBJ1-5; D is ambiguous. V was cut by 3 bases and J by 2 bases, with 11 bases left in between. Germline values: CDR1 LNHDA, CDR2 SQIVND (reference sequence). This CDR3 contains 15 residues. CDR3 sequence (DNA): TGTGCCAGTAGTATGGGAGGAAGGGGCAATCAGCCCCAGCATTTT. It encodes CASSMGGRGNQPQHF.

This clone has only one observation. This chain links TRBV27 with TRBJ1-4; 11 bases are a match to TRBD1. Germline CDR1 MNHEY, CDR2 SMNVEV (reference sequence). There are 16 residues in the CDR3. The V segment lost 3 bases and the J segment 10 bases; nucleotides outside the gene matches: 10. CDR3 DNA sequence: TGTGCCAGCAGTTTGTTCGGGACAGGGGGGACCCTAAAACTGTTTTTT. Translating gives CASSLFGTGGTLKLFF.

This rearrangement joins TRBV19 to TRBJ1-5, with 9 bases identical to TRBD1. The J segment lost 4 bases and the V segment lost 6 bases, leaving 4 bases of the junction unmatched. Looked up from germline, CDR1 is LNHDA and CDR2 is SQIVND (reference sequence). This CDR3 is built from 14 residues. DNA for the CDR3: TGTGCCAGTAGGGGACAGGGACGAAATCAGCCCCAGCATTTT. As protein: CASRGQGRNQPQHF.

This chain joins TRBV9 and TRBJ1-1; D not resolved. Per germline, CDR1 SGDLS and CDR2 YYNGEE. The CDR3 sequence is 11 residues long. V gave up 4 bases and J gave up 8 bases, with 9 bases separating them. For the CDR3, the DNA is TGTGCCAGCAGCCCCTCCGGGGAAGCTTTCTTT. Translation: CASSPSGEAFF. Full variable domain (rest looked up from reference TRBV9 and TRBJ1-1): DSGVTQTPKHLITATGQRVTLRCSPRSGDLSVYWYQQSLDQGLQFLIQYYNGEERAKGNILERFSAQQFPDLHSELNLSSLELGDSALYFCASSPSGEAFFGQGTRLTVV.

CDR3 amino acids: CASSTPPRGTGVNYGYTF. CDR3 DNA: TGTGCCAGTAGTACTCCGCCCCGTGGGACAGGGGTCAACTATGGCTACACCTTC. The chain links TRBV19 to TRBJ1-2; 10 bases are shared with TRBD1. The V and J ends lost 4 bases and 2 bases, in that order; junction bases with no gene match: 13. Germline CDR1 is LNHDA and CDR2 is SQIVND (reference sequence). There are 18 residues in the CDR3.

The V and J genes are TRBV19 and TRBJ1-5, with TRBD1 as a possible D gene (5 bases). Trimming pared 4 bases from V and 3 bases from J, leaving 13 bases between. Per germline, CDR1 LNHDA and CDR2 SQIVND (reference sequence). The CDR3 sequence is 15 residues long. The CDR3 region is CASSNTGPLNQPQHF. For the CDR3, the DNA is TGTGCCAGTAGTAATACAGGTCCCCTCAATCAGCCCCAGCATTTT.

The chain has TRBV2 and TRBJ2-7; D may be TRBD2 (5 bases). Trimming took off 8 bases at V and 4 bases at J, with 15 bases between the two ends. The CDR3 sequence is 13 residues long. Germline CDR1 is SNHLY and CDR2 is FYNNEI. This CDR3 reads CASVSGNYYEQYF. The CDR3 nucleotides are TGTGCCAGCGTTTCGGGAAATTATTACGAGCAGTACTTC.

This sequence joins TRBV6-2 or TRBV6-3 and TRBJ2-3; maybe TRBD2 (6 bases). The CDR3 runs to 14 residues. Germline V gene lookup returns CDR1 MNHEY and CDR2 SVGEGT. Trimming cost V 2 bases and J 8 bases, with 14 bases left between them. The CDR3 reads CASSYRTTRGTQYF. DNA for the CDR3: TGTGCCAGCAGTTACAGGACTACTCGGGGTACGCAGTATTTT.